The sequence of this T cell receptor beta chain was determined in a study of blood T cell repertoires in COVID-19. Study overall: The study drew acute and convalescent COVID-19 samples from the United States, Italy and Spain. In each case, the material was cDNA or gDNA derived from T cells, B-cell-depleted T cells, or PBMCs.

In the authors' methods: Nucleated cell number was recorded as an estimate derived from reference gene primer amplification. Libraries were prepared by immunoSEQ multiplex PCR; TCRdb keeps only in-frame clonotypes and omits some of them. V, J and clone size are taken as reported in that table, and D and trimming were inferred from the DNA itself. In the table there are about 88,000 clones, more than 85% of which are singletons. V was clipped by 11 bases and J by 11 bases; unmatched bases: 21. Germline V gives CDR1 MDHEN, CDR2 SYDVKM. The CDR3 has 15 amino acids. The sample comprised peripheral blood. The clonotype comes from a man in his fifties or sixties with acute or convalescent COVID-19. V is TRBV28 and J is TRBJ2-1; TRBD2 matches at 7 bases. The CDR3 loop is CAPAGAGALRTKQFF. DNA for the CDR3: TGTGCCCCGGCGGGAGCAGGCGCCTTAAGGACTAAGCAGTTCTTC.